This T cell receptor beta chain comes out of a study of shared clonotypes between healthy human individuals. Authors' data handling: With immunoSEQ giving junction-only sequences and no quality scores, filtering differed. Sequenced by immunoSEQ multiplex PCR; TCRdb stores in-frame clones only, minus some. The DNA gave D and trimming, while V, J and clone size come from that table. The data hold about 1.5 million clones, with more than 95% observed a single time. CDR3 length equals 14 residues. V was clipped by 7 bases and J by 0 bases; unmatched bases: 3. Germline CDR1 reads SGDLS; CDR2 reads YYNGEE. HIV-negative, healthy adults without recent acute infections or vaccinations were the donors.

Sequencing was performed on naive CD4+ T cells sorted from blood. The subset: CD45RA+ positively selected. The origin of this receptor is a man under 40 in good health. J is TRBJ2-2 and V is TRBV9; TRBD1 aligns across 7 bases. The CDR3: CASSTGTNTGELFF. CDR3 DNA: TGTGCCAGCTCGACAGGGACGAACACCGGGGAGCTGTTTTTT.